This T cell receptor beta chain was captured in a study of T cells in Graves' hyperthyroidism and ophthalmopathy. Regarding the study as a whole: Ophthalmopathy was model-predicted a median around seven months pre-onset.

V lost 7 bases and J lost 2; bases outside the gene matches: 10. CDR1 SQVTM and CDR2 ANQGSEA come from the germline V gene. The CDR3 consists of 14 residues. This clonotype came up many times. As yet, its antigen is unknown. Uncontrolled infection, other autoimmune disease, pregnancy and lactation each barred patients from inclusion. Researchers took RNA transcripts and amplified the TCR beta CDR3 regions from them. A set of HTBI primers served as the primers for a first-round RT-PCR of the TCR CDR3. TCRdb reanalysed the multiplex PCR reads using MiXCR and keeps one entry per CDR3 protein. The sample records a few hundred thousand distinct CDR3 sequences, about 15% being singletons.

This chain connects TRBV29-1 to TRBJ1-1, with 7 bases fitting TRBD1. The specimen was blood. The TCR originated in a woman in her 30s with Graves' hyperthyroidism. The CDR3 protein is CSGCPGQTNTEAFF. CDR3 sequence (DNA): TGCAGCGGCTGCCCGGGACAGACAAACACTGAAGCTTTCTTT.